The T cell receptor (beta chain) described here comes from a study of CD8+CD57+ T cells in acquired aplastic anemia. For the study at large: When averaged, DNA from sorted CD4+ and CD8+ cells came to 2.5 to 4 ug.

Profiling of TCR beta VDJ combinations and CDR3 sequences used genomic DNA as template. TCRdb reprocessed the reads with MiXCR, giving one entry per CDR3 protein. The sample holds about 68,000 distinct CDR3 sequences, roughly half seen once. CDR1 KGHDR and CDR2 SFDVKD come from the germline V gene. V gave up 4 bases and J gave up 7 bases; unmatched junction bases: 16. The CDR3 is 19 amino acids. This TCR derives from a human donor in good health, serving as a control. J is TRBJ1-5 and V is TRBV24-1; TRBD1 aligns across 12 bases. Source material: sorted CD4+, CD8+, or CD8+CD57+ T cells (not recorded which) from PBMCs. The chain's CDR3 is CATSDPRVVGTGGRQPQHF. In DNA, the CDR3 is TGTGCCACCAGTGACCCCCGAGTGGTCGGGACAGGGGGCAGACAGCCCCAGCATTTT.